What follows describes a single T cell receptor beta chain. No antigen is known for it. This sample is part of a study of T-cell memory formation after mild COVID-19. Study-level points and caveats: Cross-reactive memory seemingly joined, as some responding clones were found in pre-infection memory.

In germline, CDR1 is SEHNR, CDR2 FQNEAQ (reference sequence). The CDR3 covers 8 residues. Trimming pared 8 bases from V and 5 bases from J, leaving 1 base between. TCRdb processed the 5' RACE reads anew with MiXCR; each CDR3 protein has one entry. Here the sample spans approximately 560,000 distinct CDR3 sequences, roughly 17% being singletons. This receptor was obtained from an adult woman who had mild COVID-19 (a few samples of this study predate the infection). Cell type and time point are not known. The rearrangement uses TRBV7-9 and TRBJ2-7; no clear D. Sequenced: PBMCs or a T cell subset sorted from them (not recorded which). CDR3 residues: CASDEQYF. The CDR3 nucleotides are TGTGCCAGCGACGAGCAGTACTTC.